This entry describes one T cell receptor beta chain. The antigen it binds to is not known. No qualities accompany the bases; no much larger clone lies one base away. To prepare the library, the immunoSEQ multiplex PCR assay was applied. On the study's bioinformatics: A statistical classification framework was built for diagnosing cytomegalovirus status from the catalog of TCR beta chain sequences. The table was pulled from immuneACCESS by TCRdb, which kept in-frame rearrangements only. Such tables lose some clones; where checked, under half of the loss comes from unresolved V genes, and the rest has no known cause. Clone size and the V and J calls come from that table; the DNA yielded D and trimming. For this sample the table gives around 260,000 clones, of which 90% were detected only once. The ten largest clones represent 3% to 3.5% of the sample. Donors formed part of the validation cohort, which comprised over a hundred subjects and was distinct from the first cohort of 550 to 850 subjects.

CDR1 SGHTA and CDR2 FQGNSA were looked up in the germline V gene. Relative to germline, V is 5 bases shorter and J is 2 bases shorter, with 12 bases between their ends. The CDR3 holds 14 amino acids from the cysteine to the phenylalanine. CDR3 DNA is the only sequence kept; it has 42 bases, read in frame from the first base. The data originate from a study of cytomegalovirus exposure and HLA in healthy donors (dated by TCRdb to about 2017). About the investigation overall: According to a later analysis, the roughly 120 validation repertoires were produced on the same platform as the approximately 610 repertoires of the first cohort. The study aimed to test whether signatures of past pathogen exposure could be identified by cataloging public T cell receptors. A separate validation cohort of 100 to 150 different subjects was used in addition to the 666-subject first cohort. To predict cytomegalovirus infection status, the study combined high-throughput TCR immunosequencing, statistical association of individual TCRs with disease status, and machine learning.

Findings and caveats that apply to the study as a whole: In vitro tests confirmed that a few of the cytomegalovirus-associated TCR beta chains recognize cytomegalovirus antigens. While some public TCRs were present in many individuals, most TCR sequences turned up only very rarely across donors. A total of 150 to 200 TCR beta chains were listed by the study as associated with cytomegalovirus. In both the original and validation cohorts, the classifier was reported to diagnose cytomegalovirus status with high specificity and sensitivity. According to the authors, the approach could potentially be generalized to other disease states and immunological phenotypes. A later analysis found that TCRs clustered in the first cohort also tended to co-occur in the 95 to 150 validation repertoires, with roughly 95% of cluster scores above 0. A later analysis had no HLA typing for the validation cohort, so co-occurrence there was scored across all 130 or so repertoires.

The rearrangement combines TRBV7-2 with TRBJ1-1; the D region possibly corresponds to TRBD1 (6 bases align). The source material was PBMCs. This TCR derives from a woman under 40 in good health and CMV-seronegative. The CDR3 region reads CASSPGQINTEAFF. Read as DNA, the sequence is TGTGCCAGCAGCCCAGGACAGATTAACACTGAAGCTTTCTTT.